This T cell receptor beta chain appears in the sequencing data of a study of control samples from healthy donors and cancer patients. V trimming: 5 bases; J trimming: 1 base; junction bases outside the gene matches: 6. CDR1 and CDR2 from the germline V gene are LGHNA and YNFKEQ. This CDR3 region has 16 residues. Assay: immunoSEQ multiplex PCR; the TCRdb copy retains only in-frame clones and omits some. The table includes around 100,000 clones, around 88% detected once. Sequenced material: blood. This TCR derives from a man aged 30 to 45 in good health. The rearrangement uses TRBV4-2 and TRBJ2-3, with 10 bases fitting TRBD1. Here the CDR3 reads CASSARDRGGTDTQYF. For the CDR3, the DNA is TGTGCCAGCAGCGCCCGGGACAGGGGAGGCACAGATACGCAGTATTTT.